This TCR beta chain stems from a study of response to subunit inactivated influenza vaccine. From the RT-PCR reads, TCRdb called clonotypes with MiXCR, one entry per CDR3 protein. The repertoire holds 500,000 to 600,000 distinct CDR3 sequences, 11% to 15% seen once, with approximately 10% in the top ten. This clonotype came up many times. The antigen is unknown. The CDR3 sequence is 14 residues long. Trimming cost V 6 bases and J 11 bases, with 22 bases left between them. General study findings and limits: With each seasonal influenza vaccination, the authors suggested, few new T cells are recruited.

The sequence was obtained from a man aged 45 to 65 who received an inactivated influenza vaccine. This specimen was PBMCs from blood, taken roughly 13 days after vaccination. The chain combines TRBV12-3 or TRBV12-4 with TRBJ1-1; D uncertain. CDR3 DNA: TGTGCCAGCAGCCTGGAGGGCAGGCGCGTGGAGGCTTTCTTT. This translates into CASSLEGRRVEAFF.